The sequence of this T cell receptor (beta chain) was determined in a study of CD8 T cells in ankylosing spondylitis. Overall study results and limits: Several highly homologous variants made up a TCR beta motif, and this motif appeared characteristic of ankylosing spondylitis blood.

The CDR3 has 16 residues. Per the germline V gene, CDR1 is LGHNA and CDR2 is YSLEER. V lost 1 base to trimming and J lost 6 bases; unmatched junction nucleotides: 6. Via MiXCR, TCRdb re-called the 5' RACE reads, giving one row per CDR3 protein. Among hundreds of thousands of distinct CDR3 sequences listed, 8% to 9.5% were seen once. There are many counts of this clonotype. Its target is not known. J is TRBJ2-1 and V is TRBV4-3; 10 bases are shared with TRBD2. This clonotype was sampled from a male donor with ankylosing spondylitis or in good health (not recorded which). The sample comprised blood, either unsorted or a sorted T cell fraction (not recorded which). In nucleotides, the CDR3 is TGCGCCAGCAGCCAAGCGGCTAGCGGGAGTTCCAATGAGCAGTTCTTC. Encoded protein: CASSQAASGSSNEQFF.